Listed below are T cell receptor beta chains from one sample, sequenced in a study of identical twins. Each CDR3 protein gets one entry after TCRdb re-called the 5' RACE reads with MiXCR. The table has around 1.7 million distinct CDR3 sequences, less than 40% seen once. Sequences were obtained from cord blood. The receptors stem from a newborn girl in good health. The CDR3 runs from the conserved cysteine through the conserved F or W. A D gene is named only where the DNA matches it firmly. The size entry is marked missing in some rows and otherwise reads once, few, many or a size class.

>TRBV7-2|NA|TRBJ2-3|NA
CASSLSNPLGEYF
TGTGCCAGCAGCTTATCAAACCCCCTAGGGGAGTATTTT
>TRBV30|NA|TRBJ2-3|NA
CAWSVGGLNTDTQYF
TGTGCCTGGAGTGTAGGTGGACTTAACACAGATACGCAGTATTTT
>TRBV9|few|TRBJ2-7|NA
CASSVGSDTYEQYF
TGTGCCAGCAGCGTAGGAAGCGATACCTACGAGCAGTACTTC
>TRBV4-2|many|TRBJ2-7|TRBD2
CASSPLTQRGMYEQYF
TGTGCCAGCAGCCCGCTTACTCAGCGGGGGATGTACGAGCAGTACTTC
>TRBV28|many|TRBJ2-3|NA
CASSMQGTQYF
TGTGCCAGCAGCATGCAGGGTACGCAGTATTTT
>TRBV12-3/TRBV12-4|many|TRBJ2-7|TRBD2
CASSPQTSGRGEQYF
TGTGCCAGCAGTCCTCAGACTAGCGGGAGGGGCGAGCAGTACTTC
>TRBV10-3|few|TRBJ2-7|NA
CAISESRDEQYF
TGTGCCATCAGTGAGTCAAGGGACGAGCAGTACTTC
>TRBV7-2|NA|TRBJ2-1|NA
CASSLQRRNEQFF
TGTGCCAGCAGCTTACAACGGCGGAATGAGCAGTTCTTC
>TRBV4-1|NA|TRBJ2-1|NA
CASSRYLAGNNEQFF
TGCGCCAGCAGCCGGTACCTGGCGGGAAACAATGAGCAGTTCTTC
>TRBV12-3/TRBV12-4|few|TRBJ2-7|NA
CASSFSAHNEQYF
TGTGCCAGCAGTTTCTCAGCGCACAATGAGCAGTACTTC
>TRBV9|NA|TRBJ2-5|NA
CASSVGGHQETQYF
TGTGCCAGCAGCGTAGGGGGGCACCAAGAGACCCAGTACTTC
>TRBV12-3/TRBV12-4|NA|TRBJ1-4|NA
CASSLSETLWAAKLFF
TGTGCCAGCAGTTTATCTGAGACGTTGTGGGCGGCAAAACTGTTTTTT
>TRBV5-1|NA|TRBJ2-4|TRBD2
CASSPLLLAGIGTKNIQYF
TGCGCCAGCAGCCCCTTACTACTAGCGGGTATTGGAACCAAAAACATTCAGTACTTC